A single count supports the clone carrying this TCR beta chain. These data are taken from a study of blood T cell repertoires in COVID-19. Study summary: The origin of the acute and convalescent COVID-19 samples was the United States, Italy and Spain. PBMCs, B-cell-depleted T cells, or T cells provided the cDNA or gDNA that made up the material.

CDR3 size: 17 residues. CDR1 and CDR2 (germline): KGHSY, FQNENV. V gave up 1 base and J gave up 0 bases; unmatched junction bases: 7. TCRdb's table, derived via immunoSEQ multiplex PCR, lists solely in-frame clones and lacks some. There are approximately 110,000 clones in the sample; about three quarters occur only once, and approximately 4.3% lies in the top ten. The receptor's source is a human donor in a cohort sampled during active or convalescent COVID-19. The specimen was peripheral blood. The V and J genes are TRBV16 and TRBJ1-1, with TRBD1 identical over 8 bases. In DNA, the CDR3 is TGTGCCAGCAGCCAATACCAGGGGGCCTTCATGAACACTGAAGCTTTCTTT. Protein: CASSQYQGAFMNTEAFF.